The rows below give T cell receptor beta chains drawn from one sample of a study of cytomegalovirus exposure and HLA in healthy donors. Assay used: immunoSEQ multiplex PCR; TCRdb lists only in-frame clones, some missing. The table has around 180,000 clones, 65% to 85% seen once. The specimen sequenced was PBMCs. The source of these receptors is a male donor in good health and CMV-seronegative. Both conserved end residues are part of each CDR3. The order of the fields is D gene, J gene, clone size, V gene, CDR3 protein, CDR3 DNA. The D gene is left open where the match is weak. For some rows the clone size is stated as once, few or many, or as a class when expanded; others skip it.

>.|TRBJ1-5|.|TRBV28
CASISSNQPQHF
TGTGCCAGCATTAGTAGCAATCAGCCCCAGCATTTT
>TRBD1|TRBJ1-2|.|TRBV5-1
CASSFGTGSSYGYTF
TGCGCCAGCAGCTTCGGGACAGGGAGCAGCTATGGCTACACCTTC
>.|TRBJ1-1|few|TRBV5-1
CASSLDRATEAFF
TGCGCCAGCAGCTTGGACAGGGCGACTGAAGCTTTCTTT
>TRBD2|TRBJ2-3|.|TRBV28
CASSFSRLAGTDTQYF
TGTGCCAGCAGTTTTTCTAGACTAGCCGGCACAGATACGCAGTATTTT
>.|TRBJ2-1|few|TRBV5-5
CASSWGTGSYNEQFF
TGTGCCAGCAGCTGGGGGACTGGGTCCTACAATGAGCAGTTCTTC
>.|TRBJ1-1|few|TRBV5-8
CASSTTYEAFF
TGTGCCAGCAGCACCACATATGAAGCTTTCTTT
>TRBD1|TRBJ1-1|.|TRBV7-2
CASSSDRGPTEAFF
TGTGCCAGCAGCTCCGACAGGGGCCCCACTGAAGCTTTCTTT
>.|TRBJ2-7|.|TRBV7-9
CASSLVGGDYEQYF
TGTGCCAGCAGCTTAGTTGGCGGAGACTACGAGCAGTACTTC
>.|TRBJ2-3|.|TRBV4-3
CASSQDQRSSTDTQYF
TGCGCCAGCAGCCAAGATCAGCGGTCTAGCACAGATACGCAGTATTTT
>TRBD2|TRBJ2-5|.|TRBV5-4
CASSPAGGETQYF
TGTGCCAGCAGCCCCGCGGGGGGAGAGACCCAGTACTTC
>TRBD1|TRBJ1-2|.|TRBV9
CASSSLRQGYGYTF
TGTGCCAGCAGCTCACTAAGACAGGGCTATGGCTACACCTTC
>.|TRBJ2-5|once|TRBV5-6
CASTPPGQQETQYF
TGTGCCAGCACCCCCCCGGGACAACAAGAGACCCAGTACTTC
>.|TRBJ2-7|.|TRBV7-2
CASSLSHLYEQYF
TGTGCCAGCAGCTTGAGCCATTTGTACGAGCAGTACTTC
>.|TRBJ1-4|.|TRBV2
CASKWTILEKLFF
TGTGCCAGCAAATGGACAATTTTAGAAAAACTGTTTTTT
>.|TRBJ1-1|few|TRBV2
CASRRGQLTEAFF
TGTGCCAGCAGACGGGGACAACTCACTGAAGCTTTCTTT
>.|TRBJ2-5|.|TRBV19
CASRGGETQYF
TGTGCCAGTAGGGGGGGAGAGACCCAGTACTTC
>.|TRBJ1-1|few|TRBV10-3
CAINADSNTEAFF
TGTGCCATCAACGCGGACAGCAACACTGAAGCTTTCTTT